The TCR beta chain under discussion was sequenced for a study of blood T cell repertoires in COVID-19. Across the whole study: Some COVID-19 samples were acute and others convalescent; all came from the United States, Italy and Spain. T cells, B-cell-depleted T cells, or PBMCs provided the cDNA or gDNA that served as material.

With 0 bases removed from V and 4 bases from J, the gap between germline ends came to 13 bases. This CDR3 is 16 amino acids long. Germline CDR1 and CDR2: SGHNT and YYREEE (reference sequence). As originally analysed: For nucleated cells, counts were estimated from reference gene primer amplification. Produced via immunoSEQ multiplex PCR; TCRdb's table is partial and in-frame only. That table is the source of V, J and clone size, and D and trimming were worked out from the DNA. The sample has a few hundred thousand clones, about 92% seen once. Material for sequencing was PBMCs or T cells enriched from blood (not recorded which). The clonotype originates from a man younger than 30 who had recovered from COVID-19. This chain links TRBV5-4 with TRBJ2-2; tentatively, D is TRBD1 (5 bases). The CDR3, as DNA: TGTGCCAGCAGCTTGGGGCAGGGTCGGGCCACCGGGGAGCTGTTTTTT. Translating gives CASSLGQGRATGELFF.